The entry that follows covers one T cell receptor beta chain sequence. These data originate in a study of T cells in Graves' hyperthyroidism and ophthalmopathy. It was RNA transcripts that yielded the amplified TCR beta CDR3 regions. Initially, a first-round RT-PCR of the TCR CDR3 employed the HTBI primer set. TCRdb fed the multiplex PCR reads into MiXCR, producing one record per CDR3 protein. This sample has a few hundred thousand distinct CDR3 sequences, with 40% to 55% found just once. The sequencing input was peripheral blood or thyroid tissue (not recorded which). This receptor was taken from a woman younger than 30 with Graves' hyperthyroidism.

Here the CDR3 reads CASTWVPSTNEQYF. CDR3 DNA sequence: TGCGCCAGCACCTGGGTGCCTAGCACTAACGAGCAGTACTTC. This chain links TRBV5-1 with TRBJ2-7; D is perhaps TRBD2 (5 bases). Germline CDR1 SGHRS, CDR2 YFSETQ. V lost 6 bases and J lost 5, with 18 bases in between. The CDR3 runs to 14 residues.